The entry that follows covers one T cell receptor beta chain sequence. Unmatched junction bases numbered 7, after V lost 0 bases and J lost 7 bases. Germline loops: CDR1 SGHRS, CDR2 YFSETQ. The CDR3 extends over 17 amino acids. Around 10 milliliters was the volume of peripheral blood drawn from each donor. The sample belongs to a study of blood T cells in healthy people across ages. The wider study: Using template switching, researchers captured about one barcoded beta molecule for each two T cells.

The authors ran a second PCR of roughly 7 to 11 cycles using a sample-barcoded 5' primer and a J-beta primer mix. Each of the samples gave a minimum of 2.5 million paired-end reads that contained CDR3. TCRdb re-called the 5' RACE reads through MiXCR, storing one row per CDR3 protein. The table lists approximately 1,000,000 distinct CDR3 sequences, 45% of them singletons. The chain uses TRBV5-1 and TRBJ2-3; 14 bases map to TRBD2. The clonotype comes from a woman aged 55-70 years in good health. Sample: blood. In DNA, the CDR3 is TGCGCCAGCAGCTTGGGGGGACTAGCGGGAGTGGTGAATACGCAGTATTTT. It yields the protein CASSLGGLAGVVNTQYF. Variable domain in full (rest from reference TRBV5-1 and TRBJ2-3): KAGVTQTPRYLIKTRGQQVTLSCSPISGHRSVSWYQQTPGQGLQFLFEYFSETQRNKGNFPGRFSGRQFSNSRSEMNVSTLELGDSALYLCASSLGGLAGVVNTQYFGPGTRLTVL.